These 4 T cell receptor beta chains came from one sample sequenced in a study of beta chain features in type 1 diabetes. All of the isolated RNA was reverse transcribed, so expressed TCRB transcripts were sequenced. TCRdb's table, derived via immunoSEQ multiplex PCR, lists solely in-frame clones and lacks some. This sample has hundreds of thousands of clones; roughly a sixth occur once, and the top ten carry around 0.02%. The sequenced sample consisted of naive CD4+ T cells from blood. Receptors were obtained from a woman aged 18-35 years in good health.

V gene TRBV19 combines with J gene TRBJ1-1; D may be TRBD1 (5 bases). The germline CDR1 and CDR2 sequences are LNHDA and SQIVND (reference sequence). The CDR3 has 15 amino acids. With 5 bases removed from V and 1 base from J, the gap between germline ends came to 14 bases. For the CDR3, the DNA is TGTGCCAGTAGTCCCGGGGGGGGAGCGAACACTGAAGCTTTCTTT. Protein sequence: CASSPGGGANTEAFF.

About this clone: Other nucleotide sequences from this sample produce the same CDR3. The chain recombines TRBV28 with TRBJ2-1; D call uncertain. The CDR3 loop spans 12 amino acids. Germline CDR1 reads MDHEN; CDR2 reads SYDVKM. V was shortened by 2 bases and J by 8 bases, with 7 bases between the two germline ends. This CDR3 reads CASSLLGHEQFF. CDR3 nucleotides: TGTGCCAGCAGTTTACTTGGCCATGAGCAGTTCTTC.

This clone was observed a handful of times. This chain uses TRBV7-2 with TRBJ2-3; D is ambiguous. The CDR3 consists of 16 residues. Germline V gives CDR1 SGHTA, CDR2 FQGNSA. V lost 4 bases to trimming and J lost 0 bases, with 14 bases between them. The CDR3 spells CASSWHRGPSTDTQYF. CDR3 bases: TGTGCCAGCAGCTGGCACCGCGGCCCTAGCACAGATACGCAGTATTTT.

This clone was counted only a few times. The rearrangement links TRBV9 to TRBJ2-3; D is undetermined. Per the germline V gene, CDR1 is SGDLS and CDR2 is YYNGEE. Trimming removed 4 bases from V and 4 bases from J, with 19 bases in between. The CDR3 spans 16 residues. CDR3 sequence reads: CASSKSDRTWADTQYF. The CDR3 DNA follows: TGTGCCAGCAGCAAAAGTGACCGTACTTGGGCAGATACGCAGTATTTT. Looking up the rest from reference TRBV9 and TRBJ2-3 gives the full variable domain: DSGVTQTPKHLITATGQRVTLRCSPRSGDLSVYWYQQSLDQGLQFLIQYYNGEERAKGNILERFSAQQFPDLHSELNLSSLELGDSALYFCASSKSDRTWADTQYFGPGTRLTVL.